One and the same sample provided the 8 T cell receptor beta chains below, sequenced in a study of blood T cell repertoires in COVID-19. TCRdb's table, derived via immunoSEQ multiplex PCR, lists solely in-frame clones and lacks some. In the table there are around 200,000 clones, 70% to 90% of which are singletons. Specimen: PBMCs or T cells enriched from blood (not recorded which). The receptor set was obtained from a woman aged 50 to 65 in a cohort exposed to, infected with or recovered from COVID-19 (not recorded which).

The chain has TRBV5-3 and TRBJ2-5, with 9 bases aligning to TRBD2. TRBV5-3 is classed as an ORF, of uncertain function. The junction had 19 bases not matched to a gene; V was cut back by 3 bases and J by 1 base. This CDR3 is built from 20 residues. This CDR3 reads CARSSCLRGGAANSQETQYF. The CDR3 coding sequence is TGTGCCAGAAGCTCCTGTCTGCGGGGGGGAGCCGCGAATTCCCAAGAGACCCAGTACTTC.

This chain uses TRBV7-8 with TRBJ1-1, with 7 positions matching TRBD1. Germline V gene data show CDR1 as SGHVS and CDR2 as FQNEAQ. Unmatched junction bases numbered 5, after V lost 0 bases and J lost 4 bases. The CDR3 extends over 15 amino acids. The CDR3 region is CASSLARQGGTEAFF. The CDR3 nucleotides are TGTGCCAGCAGCTTAGCGCGACAGGGCGGCACTGAAGCTTTCTTT.

The rearrangement uses TRBV5-1 and TRBJ1-1; possibly TRBD1 for D (5 bases). V lost 1 base to trimming and J lost 6 bases, with 13 bases between them. The CDR3 extends over 14 amino acids. Germline CDR1 SGHRS, CDR2 YFSETQ. This CDR3 is CASSLTGNFAEAFF. The CDR3, as DNA: TGCGCCAGCAGCTTGACAGGTAATTTCGCTGAAGCTTTCTTT.

The genes are TRBV29-1 and TRBJ2-1, with 10 nucleotides matching TRBD2. Losses at the gene ends were 3 bases for V and 3 bases for J; bases not matched to a gene: 8. The CDR3 is 16 amino acids. Germline values: CDR1 SQVTM, CDR2 ANQGSEA. CDR3 in amino acids: CSVEERGGPHYNEQFF. The CDR3 DNA is TGCAGCGTTGAGGAGCGGGGGGGGCCTCACTACAATGAGCAGTTCTTC.

The chain is built from TRBV5-1 and TRBJ1-1, with D maybe TRBD1 (5 bases). Per germline, CDR1 SGHRS and CDR2 YFSETQ. Trimming stripped 0 bases from V and 0 bases from J, with 9 bases between. This CDR3 is 15 amino acids long. In nucleotides, the CDR3 is TGCGCCAGCAGCTTGGGACAGACCATGAACACTGAAGCTTTCTTT. Its translation: CASSLGQTMNTEAFF.

This chain connects TRBV11-2 to TRBJ1-6, with 7 bases matching TRBD1. The V and J ends lost 5 bases and 8 bases, in that order; junction bases with no gene match: 3. Germline values: CDR1 SGHAT, CDR2 FQNNGV. The CDR3 loop spans 13 amino acids. CDR3 amino acids: CASSNDRDSPLHF. The CDR3 DNA reads TGTGCCAGCAGCAATGACAGGGATTCACCCCTCCACTTT. Looking up the rest from reference TRBV11-2 and TRBJ1-6 gives the full variable domain: EAGVAQSPRYKIIEKRQSVAFWCNPISGHATLYWYQQILGQGPKLLIQFQNNGVVDDSQLPKDRFSAERLKGVDSTLKIQPAKLEDSAVYLCASSNDRDSPLHFGNGTRLTVT.

The CDR3 DNA sequence: TGTTCCGCCGGGGTTCCACCCCTCCACTTT. Translation gives CSAGVPPLHF. This chain connects TRBV28 to TRBJ1-6; D is unclear. The CDR3 contains 10 residues. CDR1 is MDHEN, CDR2 SYDVKM, per germline.

This chain uses TRBV7-2 with TRBJ2-1, with 11 bases matching TRBD1. J gave up 6 bases and V 4 bases, and 14 bases lay outside the gene matches. This CDR3 has 18 residues. Germline assignment: CDR1 SGHTA and CDR2 FQGNSA. The CDR3 DNA reads TGTGCCAGCAGCTCCCTTAACCGGGACAGGGGGTTTATCAATGAGCAGTTCTTC. Translation gives CASSSLNRDRGFINEQFF.